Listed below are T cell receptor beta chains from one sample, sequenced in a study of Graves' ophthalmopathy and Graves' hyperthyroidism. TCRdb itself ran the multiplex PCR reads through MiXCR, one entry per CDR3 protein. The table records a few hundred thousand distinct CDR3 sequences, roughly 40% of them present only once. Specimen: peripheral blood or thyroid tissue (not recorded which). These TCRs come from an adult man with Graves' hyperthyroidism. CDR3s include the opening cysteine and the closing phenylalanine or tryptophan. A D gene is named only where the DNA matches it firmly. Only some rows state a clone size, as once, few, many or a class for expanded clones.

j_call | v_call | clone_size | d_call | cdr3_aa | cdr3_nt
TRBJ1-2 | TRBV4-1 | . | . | CASSQDSGANYGYTF | TGCGCCAGCAGCCAAGATTCAGGGGCTAACTATGGCTACACCTTC
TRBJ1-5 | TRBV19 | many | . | CASKLGDGIQPQHF | TGTGCCAGTAAGCTGGGGGACGGCATTCAGCCCCAGCATTTT
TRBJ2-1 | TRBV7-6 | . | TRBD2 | CASSALAGNRNEQFF | TGTGCCAGCAGCGCACTAGCGGGAAATAGGAATGAGCAGTTCTTC
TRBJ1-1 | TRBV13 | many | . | CASSRAGALNTEAFF | TGTGCCAGCAGCCGGGCAGGGGCCCTGAACACTGAAGCTTTCTTT
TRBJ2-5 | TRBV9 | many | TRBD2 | CASSVVPSGVQETQYF | TGTGCCAGCAGCGTAGTTCCTAGCGGAGTCCAAGAGACCCAGTACTTC
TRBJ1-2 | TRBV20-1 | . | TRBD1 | CSASSQGASGYTF | TGCAGTGCCAGCAGCCAGGGGGCGAGTGGCTACACCTTC
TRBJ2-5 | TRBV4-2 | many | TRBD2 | CASTTASGNQETQYF | TGTGCCAGCACCACAGCTAGCGGAAACCAAGAGACCCAGTACTTC
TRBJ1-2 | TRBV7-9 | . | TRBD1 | CASSFRDRIGYTF | TGTGCCAGCAGCTTCCGGGACAGGATTGGCTACACCTTC
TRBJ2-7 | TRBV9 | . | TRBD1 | CASSEHRDRCYEQYF | TGTGCCAGCAGCGAACATCGGGACAGGTGCTACGAGCAGTACTTC
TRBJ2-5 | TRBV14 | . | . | CASSHAGERETQYF | TGTGCCAGCAGCCATGCAGGGGAGCGGGAGACCCAGTACTTC
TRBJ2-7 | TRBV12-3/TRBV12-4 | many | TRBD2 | CASSPRFSGYYEQYF | TGTGCCAGCAGCCCCCGATTTAGCGGGTACTACGAGCAGTACTTC
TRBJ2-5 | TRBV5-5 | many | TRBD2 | CASSARGPSSGQETQYF | TGTGCCAGCAGCGCCCGAGGTCCATCTAGCGGCCAAGAGACCCAGTACTTC
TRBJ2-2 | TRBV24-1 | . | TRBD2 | CATSARLAGELNTGELFF | TGTGCCACCAGTGCTAGACTAGCGGGAGAGCTCAACACCGGGGAGCTGTTTTTT
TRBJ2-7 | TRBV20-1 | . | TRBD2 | CSAVIAGGYEQYF | TGCAGTGCAGTTATAGCGGGAGGCTACGAGCAGTACTTC
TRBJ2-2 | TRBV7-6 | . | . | CASSLGRGVFGELFF | TGTGCCAGCAGCTTAGGACGCGGGGTCTTCGGGGAGCTGTTTTTT
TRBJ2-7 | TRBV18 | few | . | CASSPQAGAGRYF | TGTGCCAGCTCACCACAAGCTGGGGCAGGGAGGTACTTC
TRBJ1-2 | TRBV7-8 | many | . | CASSLAGSGYTF | TGTGCCAGCAGTTTGGCAGGAAGCGGCTACACCTTC
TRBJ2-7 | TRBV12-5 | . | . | CARAAEQTIGPGRYEQYF | TGTGCTAGAGCTGCGGAACAGACCATAGGACCGGGGAGATACGAGCAGTACTTC
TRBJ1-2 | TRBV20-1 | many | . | CSARERGYHGYTF | TGCAGTGCTAGAGAACGAGGGTATCATGGCTACACCTTC
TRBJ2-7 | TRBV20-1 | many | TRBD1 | CSAPFTGAPSGEQYF | TGCAGTGCTCCGTTCACAGGGGCCCCTTCGGGCGAGCAGTACTTC
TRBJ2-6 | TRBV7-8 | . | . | CASSLLARGANVLTF | TGTGCCAGCAGCTTACTAGCGAGGGGGGCCAACGTCCTGACTTTC
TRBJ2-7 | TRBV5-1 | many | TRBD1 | CASSSGTAFYEQYF | TGCGCCAGCAGCTCAGGGACAGCGTTTTACGAGCAGTACTTC
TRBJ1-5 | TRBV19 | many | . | CASSIQKGNQPQHF | TGTGCCAGTAGTATCCAGAAGGGTAATCAGCCCCAGCATTTT
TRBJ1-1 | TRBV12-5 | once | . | CASAFVEGSNTEAFF | TGTGCTAGTGCCTTTGTCGAAGGGTCAAACACTGAAGCTTTCTTT
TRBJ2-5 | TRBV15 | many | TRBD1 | CATSRQGAAETQYF | TGTGCCACCAGCCGACAGGGGGCCGCCGAGACCCAGTACTTC
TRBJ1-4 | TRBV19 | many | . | CASSMRGEDEKLFF | TGTGCCAGTAGTATGCGGGGGGAGGATGAAAAACTGTTTTTT
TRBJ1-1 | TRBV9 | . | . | CASSVDGRGYKNTEAFF | TGTGCCAGCAGCGTAGACGGGAGGGGGTACAAGAACACTGAAGCTTTCTTT
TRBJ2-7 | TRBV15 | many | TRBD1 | CATTWDRGSYEQYF | TGTGCCACCACATGGGACAGGGGATCCTACGAGCAGTACTTC
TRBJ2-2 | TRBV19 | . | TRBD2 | CASSIGPSGEQFF | TGTGCCAGTAGTATAGGGCCTAGCGGTGAGCAGTTTTTT
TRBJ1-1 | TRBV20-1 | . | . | CSARNREAFF | TGCAGTGCTAGAAACAGGGAAGCTTTCTTT